The clone carrying this TCR beta chain was seen once. These data come from a study of blood T cell repertoires in COVID-19. The wider study: Both acute and convalescent COVID-19 samples were obtained from the United States, Italy and Spain. Nucleic acid was either cDNA or gDNA, and it came from T cells, B-cell-depleted T cells, or PBMCs.

Authors' data handling: Amplification of reference gene primers was used by the study to estimate nucleated cell counts. Data came from immunoSEQ multiplex PCR; TCRdb stores just in-frame clones and leaves some out. The V and J calls and clone size were taken over from that table, and D and trimming were inferred from the DNA. The sample has under 35,000 clones, 80% to 90% seen once. This CDR3 is 13 amino acids long. Between the trimmed V and J ends, which lost 2 bases and 0 bases, there was a span of 4 bases. CDR1 is SGHTA and CDR2 is FQGTGA in the germline V gene. The V call is TRBV7-3, the J call TRBJ1-1; D is undetermined. The sample taken for sequencing was peripheral blood. The sequence came from a man between 60 and 75 years old with acute or convalescent COVID-19. CDR3 DNA: TGTGCCAGCAGCTTAGAGATGAACACTGAAGCTTTCTTT. Translated: CASSLEMNTEAFF.